These 22 T cell receptor beta chains came from one sample sequenced in a study of T cells in Graves' hyperthyroidism and ophthalmopathy (dated by TCRdb to the late 2010s). Libraries were prepared through multiplex PCR. Sequencing was carried out with an Illumina HiSeq 2000. The TCR beta CDR3 regions were amplified from the RNA transcripts. The TCR CDR3 was subjected to a first round of RT-PCR using the HTBI primer set and the Qiagen OneStep RT-PCR kit. In TCRdb, the public reads were trimmed at Q25 with fastp and aligned with MiXCR, with productive beta chains retained. CDR3 protein sequences are deduplicated, and each keeps its most common genes and DNA. This sample has 250,000 to 300,000 distinct CDR3 sequences in its table, and about 17% of those were observed once. The ten largest clones represent less than 70% of the sample. Sequencing was done on a sample of blood. The receptors come from a woman aged 55-69 years with Graves' ophthalmopathy.

This clonotype was counted ten times or more. The chain recombines TRBV27 with TRBJ1-1; no clear D gene. There are 12 residues in the CDR3. Trimming removed 3 bases at V and 6 bases at J, with 8 bases between. Per the germline V gene, CDR1 is MNHEY and CDR2 is SMNVEV (reference sequence). CDR3 loop: CASSFLGAEAFF. The CDR3 DNA sequence: TGTGCCAGCAGTTTTTTAGGTGCTGAAGCTTTCTTT.

This clonotype was detected many times. The chain combines TRBV20-1 with TRBJ2-5, with 11 bases that match TRBD1. Germline V CDR1 and CDR2: DFQATT, SNEGSKA (reference sequence). V trimming: 5 bases; J trimming: 5 bases; junction bases outside the gene matches: 7. CDR3 length: 14 amino acids. CDR3 nucleotide sequence: TGCAGTGCTTCGGACAGGGGGCTACGGGAGACCCAGTACTTC. It encodes CSASDRGLRETQYF.

There are many counts of this clonotype. The CDR3, as DNA: TGTGCCAGCAGCTTAGCCGCAGGGGAGCTGTTTTTT. It codes for CASSLAAGELFF. The gene calls are TRBV7-6 and TRBJ2-2; D gene ambiguous. The germline gives CDR1 SGHVS, CDR2 FNYEAQ. The CDR3 has 12 amino acids. V was cut by 0 bases and J by 8 bases, with 4 bases left in between.

The table lists this clonotype with many counts. This chain links TRBV5-1 with TRBJ2-3, with D unresolved. V shed 0 bases and J shed 1 base, with 6 bases lying between them. Germline loops: CDR1 SGHRS, CDR2 YFSETQ. The CDR3 covers 14 residues. CDR3 sequence (DNA): TGCGCCAGCAGCTTGGATTTAGGCACAGATACGCAGTATTTT. Residues: CASSLDLGTDTQYF.

Comments on this clonotype: A much larger clone lies one base from this, so it may be a read error. The chain links TRBV10-3 to TRBJ2-7; D is perhaps TRBD1 (6 bases). The CDR3 length is 12 residues. Per the germline V gene, CDR1 is ENHRY and CDR2 is SYGVKD. The CDR3 spells CAISRQAYGQYF. DNA of the CDR3: TGTGCCATCAGCCGACAGGCCTACGGGCAGTACTTC.

This clonotype was seen repeatedly, ten times or more. The gene calls are TRBV7-9 and TRBJ1-1; no definite D call. CDR1 and CDR2 (germline): SEHNR, FQNEAQ (reference sequence). The CDR3 loop spans 18 amino acids. V dropped 1 base and J dropped 0 bases, with 18 bases sitting between them. This chain's CDR3 is CASSLGEMGRLMNTEAFF. CDR3 in DNA: TGTGCCAGCAGCTTAGGTGAAATGGGCCGTTTAATGAACACTGAAGCTTTCTTT.

This clonotype was seen many times. The V and J genes are TRBV18 and TRBJ1-1; perhaps TRBD1 as D (5 bases). This CDR3 region has 13 residues. The germline gives CDR1 KGHSH, CDR2 LQKENI. V lost 3 bases, J lost 8 bases, and 13 bases lay in between. CDR3 in DNA: TGTGCCAGCTCACCGCTGAGGAGGGACGAAGCTTTCTTT. It codes for CASSPLRRDEAFF.

V is TRBV28 and J is TRBJ2-1; TRBD1 is a possible D gene (6 bases). CDR3 length equals 16 residues. CDR1 is MDHEN, CDR2 SYDVKM, per germline. Trimming pared 3 bases from V and 0 bases from J, leaving 12 bases between. CDR3 nucleotides: TGTGCCAGCAGTTTGGACAGCGAAACCTCCTACAATGAGCAGTTCTTC. Encoded protein: CASSLDSETSYNEQFF.

This rearrangement joins TRBV27 to TRBJ1-4; 7 nucleotides align to TRBD1. The CDR3 sequence is 14 residues long. With V trimmed by 5 bases and J by 8 bases, 8 bases remained unmatched. In germline, CDR1 is MNHEY, CDR2 SMNVEV (reference sequence). This CDR3 is CASSRTGLLEKLFF. CDR3 bases: TGTGCCAGCAGTCGGACAGGTCTTTTGGAAAAACTGTTTTTT.

This clonotype was recorded many times. V and J are TRBV28 and TRBJ2-1; D is unclear. V was shortened by 6 bases and J by 3 bases, with 6 bases between the two germline ends. Germline values: CDR1 MDHEN, CDR2 SYDVKM. This CDR3 is 12 amino acids long. The CDR3 sequence is CASSRNYNEQFF. The CDR3 DNA is TGTGCCAGCAGCCGCAACTACAATGAGCAGTTCTTC.

This clonotype has ten or more counts. The rearrangement joins TRBV20-1 to TRBJ1-1; D perhaps matches TRBD1 (5 bases). The CDR3 is made up of 12 amino acids. The germline V gene has CDR1 DFQATT and CDR2 SNEGSKA (reference sequence). V gave up 0 bases and J gave up 5 bases, with 7 bases separating them. The CDR3 spells CSAREGGTEAFF. CDR3 nucleotides: TGCAGTGCTAGAGAGGGGGGAACTGAAGCTTTCTTT.

The table lists this clonotype with many counts. The chain links TRBV12-3 or TRBV12-4 to TRBJ2-7, with 9 nucleotides matching TRBD1. V lost 8 bases to trimming and J lost 6 bases; unmatched junction nucleotides: 14. This CDR3 spans 15 amino acids. This chain's CDR3 is CASQTRGQGLGEQYF. CDR3 sequence (DNA): TGTGCCAGCCAGACGAGGGGACAGGGACTTGGCGAGCAGTACTTC.

The V call is TRBV10-1, the J call TRBJ2-7, with 7 bases aligning to TRBD1. The ends lost 5 bases at V and 5 bases at J; junction bases unmatched: 3. This CDR3 comprises 12 residues. Germline CDR1 WNHNN, CDR2 SYGVQD (reference sequence). The CDR3 sequence: CASSTGADEQYF. In nucleotides, the CDR3 is TGCGCCAGCAGTACAGGGGCGGACGAGCAGTACTTC.

This clonotype occurred many times. V is TRBV27 and J is TRBJ1-2, with TRBD1 matching over 9 bases. Germline V CDR1 and CDR2: MNHEY, SMNVEV (reference sequence). V trimming: 3 bases; J trimming: 4 bases; junction bases outside the gene matches: 9. This CDR3 is 16 amino acids long. This chain's CDR3 is CASSLSPGTGIYGYTF. CDR3 DNA sequence: TGTGCCAGCAGTTTGAGTCCCGGGACAGGGATCTATGGCTACACCTTC.

This clonotype was seen ten or more times. The chain carries TRBV20-1 and TRBJ2-1; 15 bases fit TRBD2. The CDR3 has 19 amino acids. With V trimmed by 3 bases and J by 4 bases, 13 bases remained unmatched. CDR1 is DFQATT, CDR2 SNEGSKA, per germline (reference sequence). In DNA, the CDR3 is TGCAGTGCTAGCACCCCTGGGACTAGCGGGAGGACGGGATACAATGAGCAGTTCTTC. It codes for CSASTPGTSGRTGYNEQFF.

The V gene is TRBV12-3 or TRBV12-4, the J gene TRBJ1-2; D possibly corresponds to TRBD1 (5 bases). V was clipped by 8 bases and J by 3 bases, with 22 bases between them. The CDR3 has 16 amino acids. Here the CDR3 reads CASGGTRSRQDYGYTF. The CDR3 bases are TGTGCCAGCGGGGGGACTCGCTCCCGGCAGGACTATGGCTACACCTTC.

This clonotype was observed a few times. The rearrangement joins TRBV29-1 to TRBJ1-5; 9 bases agree with TRBD1. CDR1 is SQVTM, CDR2 ANQGSEA, per germline. CDR3 size: 14 residues. V was clipped by 6 bases and J by 4 bases; unmatched bases: 7. In nucleotides, the CDR3 is TGCAGCGTGAAAACAGGGGGCTGGAATCAGCCCCAGCATTTT. Translated: CSVKTGGWNQPQHF.

Many counts were recorded for this clonotype. This chain connects TRBV29-1 to TRBJ2-7, with TRBD1 matching over 10 bases. V shed 4 bases and J 6 bases; nucleotides not matched to a gene: 0. Germline V gene lookup returns CDR1 SQVTM and CDR2 ANQGSEA. The CDR3 consists of 11 residues. CDR3 coding DNA: TGCAGCGTTGGGACAGGGGGCGAGCAGTACTTC. Its translation: CSVGTGGEQYF.

This clonotype was recorded at least ten times. The chain joins TRBV18 to TRBJ2-5, with a possible D match to TRBD1 (6 bases). The V gene's germline CDR1 is KGHSH and CDR2 LQKENI. The length of the CDR3 is 14 residues. V lost 0 bases and J lost 5, with 10 bases in between. CDR3 nucleotides: TGTGCCAGCTCACCACCGGGGGCACGGGAGACCCAGTACTTC. It encodes CASSPPGARETQYF.

In regard to this clonotype: This may stem from a read error, because a much larger clone lies one nucleotide away. This chain links TRBV9 with TRBJ2-1; perhaps D is TRBD1 or TRBD2 (5 bases each). The CDR3 consists of 17 residues. V lost 2 bases and J 4 bases, leaving 19 bases between the germline ends. Germline V lookup: CDR1 SGDLS, CDR2 YYNGEE. CDR3 in amino acids: CASSVVVGGGGYNEQFF. The CDR3 DNA is TGTGCCAGCAGCGTGGTCGTGGGTGGGGGTGGGTACAATGAGCAGTTCTTC.

This clonotype was seen a handful of times. This rearrangement joins TRBV6-1 to TRBJ1-5, with D maybe TRBD1 (6 bases). The CDR3 has 14 amino acids. Trimming took 6 bases from V and 7 from J, leaving 16 bases between them. Germline V gene lookup returns CDR1 MNHNS and CDR2 SASEGT. This chain's CDR3 is CASSLLRGRQPQHF. The DNA for the CDR3 is TGTGCCAGCAGCCTATTGAGGGGGAGGCAGCCCCAGCATTTT.

In this sample, this clonotype turned up many times. The chain has TRBV6-1 and TRBJ1-2; TRBD1 is a possible D gene (6 bases). V shed 6 bases and J shed 3 bases, with 11 bases lying between them. Per the germline V gene, CDR1 is MNHNS and CDR2 is SASEGT. This CDR3 comprises 13 residues. The CDR3 nucleotides are TGTGCCAGCAGCCCTGGACAGTACTATGGCTACACCTTC. This encodes CASSPGQYYGYTF.